This T cell receptor (beta chain) was found in a study of cytomegalovirus exposure and HLA in healthy donors. Researchers ran the PCR with 60 Vbeta and 13 Jbeta primers. Some clones are missing from TCRdb's copy, which holds only in-frame ones; the method was immunoSEQ multiplex PCR. The sample holds 120,000 to 150,000 clones, roughly 80% seen once. Comment on this clone: Its antigen remains unidentified.

Regarding the study as a whole: Excluded: some indistinguishable V segments such as TRBV6-2 and TRBV6-3. The productive fraction for most TCR beta V segments was about 87% or about 30% in an earlier analysis. Overall, approximately 150 TCR beta chains were annotated as cytomegalovirus-associated.

J lost 1 base, V lost 3 bases, and 10 bases had no gene match. Germline V gives CDR1 MGHRA, CDR2 YSYEKL. This CDR3 is built from 17 residues. The V call is TRBV4-1, the J call TRBJ2-7; 9 bases match TRBD1. The sequence came from a middle-aged man in good health and CMV-seropositive. Sequences were obtained from PBMCs. CDR3 loop: CASSHGGDRVKSYEQYF. The CDR3 DNA is TGCGCCAGCAGCCATGGGGGGGACAGGGTCAAGTCCTACGAGCAGTACTTC.